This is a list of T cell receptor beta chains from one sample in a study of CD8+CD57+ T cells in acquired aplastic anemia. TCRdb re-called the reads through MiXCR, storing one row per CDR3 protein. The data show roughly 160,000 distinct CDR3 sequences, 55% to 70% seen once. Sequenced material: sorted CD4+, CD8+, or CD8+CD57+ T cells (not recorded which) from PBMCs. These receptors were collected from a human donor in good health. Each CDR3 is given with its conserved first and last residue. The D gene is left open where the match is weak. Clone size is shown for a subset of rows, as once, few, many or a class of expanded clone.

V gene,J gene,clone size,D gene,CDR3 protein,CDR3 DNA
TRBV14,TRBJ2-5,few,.,CASSHSDYQGTQYF,TGTGCCAGCAGCCATTCTGACTACCAAGGGACCCAGTACTTC
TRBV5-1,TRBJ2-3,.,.,CASREADTQYF,TGCGCCAGCCGCGAGGCAGATACGCAGTATTTT
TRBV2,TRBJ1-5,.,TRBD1,CASSPRGGGAGQPQHF,TGTGCCAGCAGTCCTCGGGGAGGGGGCGCGGGTCAGCCCCAGCATTTT
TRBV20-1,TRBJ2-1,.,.,CSADGAGSYNEQFF,TGCAGTGCCGACGGGGCAGGATCCTACAATGAGCAGTTCTTC
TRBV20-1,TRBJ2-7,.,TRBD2,CSAGRLADSYEQYF,TGCAGTGCTGGGCGACTAGCGGACTCCTACGAGCAGTACTTC
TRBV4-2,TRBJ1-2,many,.,CASSQSLPGGTAPEYGYTF,TGTGCCAGCAGCCAGTCACTCCCAGGCGGGACGGCACCCGAATATGGCTACACCTTC
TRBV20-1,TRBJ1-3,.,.,CSARAGAQDGNTIYF,TGCAGTGCTAGGGCAGGGGCCCAGGATGGAAACACCATATATTTT
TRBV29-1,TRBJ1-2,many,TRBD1,CSVAGQGAAYGYTF,TGCAGCGTTGCGGGGCAGGGGGCGGCCTATGGCTACACCTTC
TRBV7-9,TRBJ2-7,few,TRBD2,CASSLAGGPLEQYF,TGTGCCAGCAGTCTAGCGGGGGGACCGTTAGAGCAGTACTTC
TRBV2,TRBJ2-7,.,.,CASSDRGGTGGTYEQYF,TGTGCCAGCAGTGACAGGGGAGGGACGGGGGGAACCTACGAGCAGTACTTC
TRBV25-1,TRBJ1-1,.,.,CASREGVSEAFF,TGTGCCAGCAGAGAGGGGGTTTCTGAAGCTTTCTTT
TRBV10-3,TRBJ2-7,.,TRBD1,CAISSGTGGPLSSYEQYF,TGTGCCATCAGCTCCGGGACAGGGGGCCCTTTAAGCTCCTACGAGCAGTACTTC
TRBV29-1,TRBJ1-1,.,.,CSARSTRASTEAFF,TGCAGCGCTCGATCAACCCGGGCGAGCACTGAAGCTTTCTTT
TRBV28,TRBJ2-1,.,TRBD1,CASSLGQGGYNEQFF,TGTGCCAGCAGCCTCGGACAGGGGGGCTACAATGAGCAGTTCTTC
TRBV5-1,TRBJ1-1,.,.,CASSSPLKGRGNTEAFF,TGTGCCAGCAGCTCCCCCCTCAAAGGGCGTGGGAACACTGAAGCTTTCTTT
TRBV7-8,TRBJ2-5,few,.,CASSLVQQETQYF,TGTGCCAGCAGCTTAGTACAGCAAGAGACCCAGTACTTC
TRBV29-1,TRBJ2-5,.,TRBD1,CSVGQGRWETQYF,TGCAGCGTAGGACAGGGCCGTTGGGAGACCCAGTACTTC
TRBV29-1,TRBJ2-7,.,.,CSVAPQGYEQYF,TGCAGCGTTGCCCCCCAGGGGTACGAGCAGTACTTC
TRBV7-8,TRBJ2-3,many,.,CASSLSGATDTQYF,TGTGCCAGCAGCTTATCCGGGGCCACAGATACGCAGTATTTT
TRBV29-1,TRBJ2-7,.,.,CSVEDAVYEQYF,TGCAGCGTTGAAGATGCGGTCTACGAGCAGTACTTC
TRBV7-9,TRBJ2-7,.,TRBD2,CASSSKGLAGEEYF,TGTGCCAGCAGCTCTAAGGGACTAGCGGGAGAGGAGTACTTC
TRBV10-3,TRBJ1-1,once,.,CAIMPGIGNTEAFF,TGTGCCATCATGCCCGGGATAGGGAACACTGAAGCTTTCTTT
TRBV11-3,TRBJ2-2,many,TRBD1,CASTLTGGAITGELFF,TGTGCCAGCACCCTGACAGGGGGCGCGATCACCGGGGAGCTGTTTTTT
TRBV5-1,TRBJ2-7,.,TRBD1,CASSLTPGGTGEYEQYF,TGCGCCAGCAGCTTGACGCCTGGGGGGACAGGGGAATACGAGCAGTACTTC
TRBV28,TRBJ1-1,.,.,CASKYQGTEAFF,TGTGCCAGCAAGTACCAGGGGACTGAAGCTTTCTTT
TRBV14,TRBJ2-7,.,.,CASSLKSGEQYF,TGTGCCAGCAGCTTAAAGTCAGGGGAGCAGTACTTC
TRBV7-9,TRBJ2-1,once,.,CASGYGEQFF,TGTGCCAGCGGATATGGGGAGCAGTTCTTC
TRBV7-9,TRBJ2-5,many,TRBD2,CASSLILAGEETQYF,TGTGCCAGCAGCTTAATCCTAGCGGGAGAAGAGACCCAGTACTTC
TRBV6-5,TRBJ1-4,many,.,CASSPTEGNEKLFF,TGTGCCAGCAGTCCTACCGAGGGGAATGAAAAACTGTTTTTT
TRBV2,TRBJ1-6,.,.,CASAGLGSYNSPLHF,TGTGCCAGCGCGGGGCTTGGGTCCTATAATTCACCCCTCCACTTT
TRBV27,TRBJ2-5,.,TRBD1,CASSLSRTGSQETQYF,TGTGCCAGCAGTTTATCCCGGACAGGATCACAAGAGACCCAGTACTTC
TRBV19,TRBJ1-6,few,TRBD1,CATGGRGKDNSPLHF,TGTGCCACCGGGGGCAGGGGGAAAGATAATTCACCCCTCCACTTT
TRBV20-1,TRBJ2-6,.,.,CSAPLSQVGANVLTF,TGCAGTGCTCCCCTCTCGCAGGTTGGGGCCAACGTCCTGACTTTC
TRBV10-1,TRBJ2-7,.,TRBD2,CASSEQRTSGRSYEQYF,TGCGCCAGCAGTGAGCAACGGACTAGCGGGAGGTCGTACGAGCAGTACTTC
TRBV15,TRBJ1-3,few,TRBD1,CATSPLWTGVGNTIYF,TGTGCCACCAGCCCTTTGTGGACAGGGGTAGGAAACACCATATATTTT
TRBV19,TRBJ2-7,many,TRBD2,CASSMTGLAAYEQYF,TGTGCCAGTAGTATGACTGGACTAGCCGCCTACGAGCAGTACTTC
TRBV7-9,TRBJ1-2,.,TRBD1,CASSSGLWRGQDGYTF,TGTGCCAGCAGCTCGGGGCTCTGGAGGGGACAGGATGGCTACACCTTC
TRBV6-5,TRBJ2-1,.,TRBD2,CASSWAGGPDEQFF,TGTGCCAGCAGTTGGGCGGGAGGGCCAGATGAGCAGTTCTTC
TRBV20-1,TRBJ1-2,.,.,CSARALTSGPYGYTF,TGCAGTGCTAGAGCTTTGACTAGCGGACCCTATGGCTACACCTTC
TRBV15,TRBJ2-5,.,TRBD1,CATSPRTGTETQYF,TGTGCCACCAGCCCTAGGACAGGGACAGAGACCCAGTACTTC
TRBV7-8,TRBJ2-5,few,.,CASKLLGGSQETQYF,TGTGCGAGTAAACTCTTAGGGGGATCCCAAGAGACCCAGTACTTC
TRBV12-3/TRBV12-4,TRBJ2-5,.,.,CASSPVPTGIETQYF,TGTGCCAGCAGTCCCGTCCCGACGGGGATCGAGACCCAGTACTTC
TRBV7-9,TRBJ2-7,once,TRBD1,CASSLARTGVSSYEQYF,TGCGCCAGCAGCTTGGCTAGGACAGGGGTCAGCTCCTACGAGCAGTACTTC
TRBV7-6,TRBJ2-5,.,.,CASRGRGAQETQYF,TGTGCCAGCAGAGGAAGGGGGGCCCAAGAGACCCAGTACTTC
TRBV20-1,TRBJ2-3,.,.,CSALSLGVDTQYF,TGCAGTGCCCTCAGCCTGGGGGTGGATACGCAGTATTTT
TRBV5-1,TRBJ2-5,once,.,CASSLSGTQETQYF,TGCGCCAGCAGCTTGTCGGGCACCCAAGAGACCCAGTACTTC
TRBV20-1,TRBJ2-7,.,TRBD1,CSATGTGGYEQYF,TGCAGTGCTACCGGGACAGGGGGATACGAGCAGTACTTC
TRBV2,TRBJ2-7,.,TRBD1,CASSVAGTGNYEQYF,TGTGCCAGCAGTGTTGCCGGGACAGGGAACTACGAGCAGTACTTC
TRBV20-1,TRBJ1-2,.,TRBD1,CSVNVDRRYGYTF,TGCAGTGTCAATGTGGACAGGCGCTATGGCTACACCTTC
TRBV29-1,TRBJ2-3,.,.,CSVEDLVRDTQYF,TGCAGTGTTGAAGATCTGGTGCGGGATACGCAGTATTTT
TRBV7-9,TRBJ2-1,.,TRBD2,CASSSRVSGRTYNEQFF,TGTGCCAGCAGCTCGAGGGTTAGCGGGAGGACCTACAATGAGCAGTTCTTC